This record looks at one TCR beta chain sequence and its context. How the authors handled the data: Reference gene primer amplification yielded estimated nucleated cell counts. Assay used: immunoSEQ multiplex PCR; TCRdb lists only in-frame clones, some missing. V and J calls plus clone size are reproduced from that table; the DNA served to infer D and trimming. The sample contains roughly 43,000 clones, 86% of which appear only once. Trimming cost V 11 bases and J 0 bases; bases outside gene matches: 5. This CDR3 has 13 amino acids. This sample was taken from a study of blood T cell repertoires in COVID-19. Study-wide background: From the United States, Italy and Spain came samples of acute and convalescent COVID-19. Nucleic acid was either cDNA or gDNA, and it came from T cells, B-cell-depleted T cells, or PBMCs.

This sequence joins TRBV12-3 or TRBV12-4 and TRBJ2-3, with 7 bases identical to TRBD1. This clonotype was sampled from a man aged 55 to 70 with active COVID-19. Sequenced sample: peripheral blood. The CDR3: CAVGQTSTDTQYF. The CDR3, as DNA: TGTGCCGTGGGACAGACTAGCACAGATACGCAGTATTTT.